This TCR beta chain was identified during a study of CD8 T cells in Susac syndrome. The CDR3 is 14 amino acids. Germline V gene sequence: CDR1 LGHNA, CDR2 YSLEER. V was pared by 0 bases and J by 2 bases, with 8 bases between. It was with random hexamers that roughly 0.45 to 1 ug RNA was reverse transcribed. TCRdb re-called the immunoSEQ multiplex PCR reads with MiXCR, one entry per CDR3 protein. The sample carries about 150,000 distinct CDR3 sequences, about 95% recorded once. The chain has TRBV4-3 and TRBJ2-7; D may be TRBD2 (5 bases). The specimen sequenced was CD4+ T cells from PBMCs. The sequence was collected from a human donor with Susac syndrome. CDR3 protein: CASSQESGTYEQYF. The CDR3 DNA reads as TGCGCCAGCAGCCAAGAAAGCGGTACCTACGAGCAGTACTTC.